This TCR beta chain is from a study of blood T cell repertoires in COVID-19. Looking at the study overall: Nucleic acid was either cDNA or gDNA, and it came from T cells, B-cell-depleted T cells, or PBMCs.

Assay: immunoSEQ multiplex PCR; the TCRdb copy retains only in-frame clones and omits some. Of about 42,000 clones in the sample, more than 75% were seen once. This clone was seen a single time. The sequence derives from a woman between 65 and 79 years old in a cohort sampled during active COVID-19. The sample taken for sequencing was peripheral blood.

CDR3 bases: TGTGCCACCAGTGACGCTACAACAGGGACGAAAGGCTACACCTTC. Amino acid sequence: CATSDATTGTKGYTF. The V and J genes are TRBV24-1 and TRBJ1-2, with D maybe TRBD1 (6 bases). V shed 4 bases and J shed 8 bases, with 19 bases lying between them. The CDR3 runs 15 residues. Germline V lookup: CDR1 KGHDR, CDR2 SFDVKD.